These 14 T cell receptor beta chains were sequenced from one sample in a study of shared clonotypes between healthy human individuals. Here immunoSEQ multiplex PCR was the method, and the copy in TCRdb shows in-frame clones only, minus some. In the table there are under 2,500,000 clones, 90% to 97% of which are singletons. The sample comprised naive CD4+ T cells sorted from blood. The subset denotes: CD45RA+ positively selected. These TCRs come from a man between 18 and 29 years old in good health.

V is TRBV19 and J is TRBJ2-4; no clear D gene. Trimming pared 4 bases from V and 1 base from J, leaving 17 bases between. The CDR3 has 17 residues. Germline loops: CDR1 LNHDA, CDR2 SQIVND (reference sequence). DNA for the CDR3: TGTGCCAGTAGTACCTTCCTTACAAGTTTGGCCAAAAACATTCAGTACTTC. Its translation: CASSTFLTSLAKNIQYF.

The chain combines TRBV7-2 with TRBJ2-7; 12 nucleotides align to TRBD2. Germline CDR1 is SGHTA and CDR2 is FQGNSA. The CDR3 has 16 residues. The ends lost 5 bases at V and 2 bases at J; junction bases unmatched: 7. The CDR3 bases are TGTGCCAGCAGCACGACTAGCGGGAGAAACCCCTACGAGCAGTACTTC. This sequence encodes CASSTTSGRNPYEQYF.

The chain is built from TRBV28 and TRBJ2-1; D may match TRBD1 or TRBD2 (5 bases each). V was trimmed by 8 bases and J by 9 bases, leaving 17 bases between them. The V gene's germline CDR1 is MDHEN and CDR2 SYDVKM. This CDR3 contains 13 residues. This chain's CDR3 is CASCQGPFSEQFF. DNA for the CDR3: TGTGCCAGCTGTCAGGGACCCTTCAGTGAGCAGTTCTTC.

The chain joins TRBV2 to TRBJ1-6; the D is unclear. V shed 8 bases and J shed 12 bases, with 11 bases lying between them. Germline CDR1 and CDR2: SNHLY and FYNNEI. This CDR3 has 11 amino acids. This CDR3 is CASSVWVPLHF. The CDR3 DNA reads TGTGCCAGCTCCGTTTGGGTACCCCTCCACTTT.

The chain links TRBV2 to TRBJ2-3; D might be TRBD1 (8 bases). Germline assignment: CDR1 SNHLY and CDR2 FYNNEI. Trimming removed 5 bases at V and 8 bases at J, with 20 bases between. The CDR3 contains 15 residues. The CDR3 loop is CASSKDTGGGGTQYF. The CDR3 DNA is TGTGCCAGCAGTAAGGATACAGGGGGAGGGGGTACGCAGTATTTT.

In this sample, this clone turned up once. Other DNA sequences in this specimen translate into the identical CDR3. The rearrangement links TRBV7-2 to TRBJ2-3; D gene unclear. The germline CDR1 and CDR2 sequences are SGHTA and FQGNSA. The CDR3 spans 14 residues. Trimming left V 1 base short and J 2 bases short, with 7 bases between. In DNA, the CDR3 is TGTGCCAGCAGCTTAGGCAGGAACACAGATACGCAGTATTTT. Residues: CASSLGRNTDTQYF.

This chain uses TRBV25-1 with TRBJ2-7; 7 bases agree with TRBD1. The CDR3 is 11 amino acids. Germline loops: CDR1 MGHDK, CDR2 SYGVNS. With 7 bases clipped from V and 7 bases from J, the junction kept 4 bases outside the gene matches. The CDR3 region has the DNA TGTGCCAGCACGGGACAGAAGGAGCAGTACTTC. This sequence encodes CASTGQKEQYF.

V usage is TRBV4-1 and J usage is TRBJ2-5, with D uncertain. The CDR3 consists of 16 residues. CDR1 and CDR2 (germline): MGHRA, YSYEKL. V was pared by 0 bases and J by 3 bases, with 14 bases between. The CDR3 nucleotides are TGCGCCAGCAGCCAAGATCTCGCTGGGTCAAAAGAGACCCAGTACTTC. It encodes CASSQDLAGSKETQYF.

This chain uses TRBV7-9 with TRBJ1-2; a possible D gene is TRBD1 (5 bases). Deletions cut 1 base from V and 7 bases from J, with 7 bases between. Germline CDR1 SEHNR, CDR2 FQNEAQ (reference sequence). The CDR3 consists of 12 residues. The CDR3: CASSLDGAGYTF. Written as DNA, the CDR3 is TGTGCCAGCAGCTTAGATGGGGCTGGCTACACCTTC.

CDR3 sequence reads: CASSLDPGYGYTF. The CDR3 nucleotides are TGCGCCAGCAGCTTGGACCCTGGCTATGGCTACACCTTC. The V call is TRBV5-1, the J call TRBJ1-2; no firm D call. Trimming took off 0 bases at V and 4 bases at J, with 7 bases between the two ends. Germline V CDR1 and CDR2: SGHRS, YFSETQ. This CDR3 comprises 13 residues.

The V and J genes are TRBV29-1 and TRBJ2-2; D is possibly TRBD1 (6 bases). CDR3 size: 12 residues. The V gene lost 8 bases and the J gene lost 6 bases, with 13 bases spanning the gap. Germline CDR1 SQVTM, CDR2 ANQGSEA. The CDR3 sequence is CSTLEGAGELFF. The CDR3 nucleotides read TGCAGCACCCTTGAGGGGGCCGGGGAGCTGTTTTTT.

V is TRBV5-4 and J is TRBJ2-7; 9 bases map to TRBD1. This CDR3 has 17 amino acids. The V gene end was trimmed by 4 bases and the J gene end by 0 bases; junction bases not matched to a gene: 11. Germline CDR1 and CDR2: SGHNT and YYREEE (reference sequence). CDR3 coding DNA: TGTGCCAGCAGCCCGAGGGGCGGGACAGGGAGCTCCTACGAGCAGTACTTC. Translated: CASSPRGGTGSSYEQYF.

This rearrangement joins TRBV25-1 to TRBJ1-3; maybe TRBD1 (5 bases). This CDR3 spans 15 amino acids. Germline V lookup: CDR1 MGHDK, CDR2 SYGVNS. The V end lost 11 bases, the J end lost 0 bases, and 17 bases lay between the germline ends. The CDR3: CACSWDGVSGNTIYF. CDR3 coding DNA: TGTGCCTGTTCCTGGGACGGGGTCTCTGGAAACACCATATATTTT. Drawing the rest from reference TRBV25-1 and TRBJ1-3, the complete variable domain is EADIYQTPRYLVIGTGKKITLECSQTMGHDKMYWYQQDPGMELHLIHYSYGVNSTEKGDLSSESTVSRIRTEHFPLTLESARPSHTSQYLCACSWDGVSGNTIYFGEGSWLTVV.

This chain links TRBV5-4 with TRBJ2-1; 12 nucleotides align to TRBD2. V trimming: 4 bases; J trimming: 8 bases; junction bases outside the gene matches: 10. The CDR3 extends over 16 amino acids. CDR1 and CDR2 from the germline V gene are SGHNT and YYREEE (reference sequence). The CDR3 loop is CASSGKTSGSSDEQFF. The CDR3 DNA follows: TGTGCCAGCAGCGGCAAGACTAGCGGGAGTTCCGATGAGCAGTTCTTC.